This record looks at one T cell receptor (beta chain) sequence and its context. The count of this clone is one. The specificity of this receptor is unknown. Base qualities are not provided; no much larger clone lies one nucleotide away. Using the deep immunoSEQ assay, multiplex PCR amplified TCR CDR3 regions from genomic DNA. Genomic DNA extracted from each cell subset was distributed evenly over all wells of several immunoSEQ 96-well plates, and each plate served as one replicate. Each replicate PCR for sorted subsets received about 200 ng genomic DNA, equal to 28,000 or so T cell genomes. Purified libraries were measured with a Qubit 3.0 fluorometer, size-checked on a Bioanalyzer 2100, and measured again with the KAPA Library Quantification kit. Every immunoSEQ 96-well plate was sequenced on a separate single-read 150-cycle Illumina NextSeq 550 flow cell. The paper's processing steps were these. The immunoSEQ output contained only junctional sequences without quality scores, so filtering could not match that applied to full-length reads. To assign V/J genes and CDR3, sequences were annotated using PyIR, a Python wrapper for IgBLAST v1.9, with IMGT germline references. Reads were filtered out if the reads had weak V/J assignments (E-value above 1e-6), no CDR3, stop codons, out-of-frame junctions, or ambiguous translated residues. V3J clonotypes were defined as sequences sharing the same inferred V gene, J gene, and CDR3 amino acid sequence. Percentage overlap between repertoires was calculated by dividing the number of shared unique clonotypes by the size of the smaller repertoire. Richness of each repertoire was evaluated using RTK rarefaction, the Chao1 estimator, and Recon v2.1 estimates of unobserved clonotypes. Generation probabilities for all TCRbeta clonotypes obtained by the gDNA method from four donors were computed using OLGA. Here the immuneACCESS table is served through TCRdb, limited to in-frame sequences with V and J called. Missing clones are a known gap in these copies; in checked studies unresolved V genes cover under half, and the rest lacks a known reason. That table furnishes V, J and clone size, whereas the DNA furnished D and trimming. The sample data list 760,000 or so clones, and around 96% of these were observed just once. Clones ranked in the top ten supply approximately 0.2% of the sample.

The data are from a study of shared clonotypes between healthy human individuals (TCRdb year 2020). Context from the whole study: The cohort included a few men and a couple of women between 18 and 49 years of age. To estimate repertoire size and how much clonotype sharing occurs between individuals, the study deeply sequenced the blood TCR repertoires of five healthy adults. Libraries were prepared and TCR repertoires were sequenced by different laboratories using diverse techniques, in order to increase sequencing depth and limit assay-specific biases. Leukapheresis yielded between about 0.94 and 8.9 billion PBMCs per donor. For each donor, CD4 naive and CD4 memory were each run on three plates, CD8 naive on two plates, and CD8 memory on one plate.

CD8 naive samples were CD45RO-negative cells positively selected for CCR7, giving a CD45RA+CCR7+ population that excluded TemRA cells. Healthy HIV-negative adults with no recently reported acute infections or vaccinations were included as donors. Only Caucasian adults living in Nashville, Tennessee, USA were represented among the donors. Blood was collected by leukapheresis, and PBMCs were isolated by Ficoll-Histopaque density gradient centrifugation and then cryopreserved in liquid nitrogen vapor phase. Analytical flow cytometry was used to check the purity and quantity of every magnetically sorted T cell population. Each sorted fraction had its genomic DNA isolated and then quantified by UV absorbance on a Nanodrop 2000c. Taken from the germline V gene, the CDR1 and CDR2 loops are KGHSH and LQKENI. The CDR3 has 17 amino acids, counting the end cysteine and phenylalanine. The DNA shown is the 51-base CDR3, in frame from base 1. Trimming removed 1 base from V and 3 bases from J; the gene matches leave 9 bases unexplained.

Results and caveats for the whole study, not just this receptor: Sampling was restricted to blood, and TCR repertoires in tissues likely differ from the TCR repertoires found in blood. Naive subsets generally had larger estimated clonotype richness than memory subsets. Rarefaction of sorted-subset datasets indicated incomplete sequencing despite the large sequencing depth. About 5% of naive CD4, 3.5% of naive CD8, around 2.3% of memory CD4, and about 0.4% of memory CD8 clonotypes were shared across several donors. Clonotypes shared by all four sorted-subset donors showed higher generation probabilities than non-shared clonotypes. The genetic and exposure-history diversity represented was limited by the small number of donors. Pairwise subsampling led to the expectation that sequencing depth would affect the degree of clonotype sharing among donors.

The material sequenced was naive CD8+ T cells sorted from blood. In the paper's terms, the cell subset or site label means: CD45RA+CCR7+. Recombination linked TRBV18 to TRBJ2-1; a stretch of 7 junction bases matches TRBD2. This receptor was taken from a man younger than 40 in good health. CDR3 protein: CASSPQGTGGYYNEQFF. The nucleotides are TGTGCCAGCTCACCACAGGGGACGGGGGGATACTACAATGAGCAGTTCTTC. With all but the CDR3 taken from the reference TRBV18 and TRBJ2-1 genes, the full variable domain is: NAGVMQNPRHLVRRRGQEARLRCSPMKGHSHVYWYRQLPEEGLKFMVYLQKENIIDESGMPKERFSAEFPKEGPSILRIQQVVRGDSAAYFCASSPQGTGGYYNEQFFGPGTRLTVL.